This is a list of T cell receptor beta chains from one sample in a study of OX40 agonist ivuxolimab in advanced cancers. The assay was immunoSEQ multiplex PCR, and TCRdb's table has in-frame clones only and misses some. The data contain some 17,000 clones, about 89% of them singletons. The sequences come from CD4+ or CD8+ T cells sorted from blood, collected in a trial of the OX40 agonist ivuxolimab. Receptors were obtained from an adult with an advanced solid tumor such as melanoma, head and neck, liver or kidney cancer. Each CDR3 is given with its conserved first and last residue. Fields, in order: V gene, J gene, CDR3 protein.

V gene: TRBV2; J gene: TRBJ2-7; CDR3 protein: CASSAEQYF
V gene: TRBV5-6; J gene: TRBJ1-5; CDR3 protein: CASSLYTKYSNQPQHF
V gene: TRBV2; J gene: TRBJ2-4; CDR3 protein: CASSGSGIAKNIQYF
V gene: TRBV7-9; J gene: TRBJ2-7; CDR3 protein: CASSLVDYEQYF
V gene: TRBV27; J gene: TRBJ2-1; CDR3 protein: CASSPQTGVVHNEQFF
V gene: TRBV29-1; J gene: TRBJ2-6; CDR3 protein: CSVLQGSGANVLTF
V gene: TRBV11-2; J gene: TRBJ2-7; CDR3 protein: CASSPSGTSYPYEQYF
V gene: TRBV7-7; J gene: TRBJ2-1; CDR3 protein: CASSLEGHDEQFF
V gene: TRBV7-6; J gene: TRBJ1-1; CDR3 protein: CASSLVRQWAFF
V gene: TRBV4-1; J gene: TRBJ1-1; CDR3 protein: CASSQDWDRMNTEAFF
V gene: TRBV10-1; J gene: TRBJ2-2; CDR3 protein: CASSDRDPGELFF
V gene: TRBV7-6; J gene: TRBJ1-1; CDR3 protein: CASSLGKNTEAFF
V gene: TRBV6-5; J gene: TRBJ2-5; CDR3 protein: CASSSSTSGDQETQYF
V gene: TRBV2; J gene: TRBJ2-7; CDR3 protein: CASSDPDSPYPHEQYF
V gene: TRBV4-2; J gene: TRBJ1-1; CDR3 protein: CASSQDQRNTEAFF
V gene: TRBV19; J gene: TRBJ2-7; CDR3 protein: CASREGYEQYF
V gene: TRBV11-3; J gene: TRBJ2-1; CDR3 protein: CASSSLAVRGGNEQFF
V gene: TRBV15; J gene: TRBJ2-3; CDR3 protein: CATSRDDGVGRRTDTQYF
V gene: TRBV6-5; J gene: TRBJ2-5; CDR3 protein: CASNPRTSGQETQYF
V gene: TRBV4-1; J gene: TRBJ1-1; CDR3 protein: CASSHGQATSNTEAFF
V gene: TRBV6-6; J gene: TRBJ2-7; CDR3 protein: CASSWKLVNSEQYF
V gene: TRBV30; J gene: TRBJ2-7; CDR3 protein: CAWSVVQGVSYEQYF
V gene: TRBV2; J gene: TRBJ2-1; CDR3 protein: CASSPPRTDYNEQFF
V gene: TRBV16; J gene: TRBJ1-3; CDR3 protein: CASSHRTAGNTIYF
V gene: TRBV11-1; J gene: TRBJ2-1; CDR3 protein: CASSPRDWSSYNEQFF
V gene: TRBV11-3; J gene: TRBJ1-1; CDR3 protein: CASSLGRQGKSEAFF
V gene: TRBV16; J gene: TRBJ2-1; CDR3 protein: CASSQGADEQFF
V gene: TRBV7-2; J gene: TRBJ2-2; CDR3 protein: CASSTVGRPTGELFF
V gene: TRBV7-9; J gene: TRBJ2-7; CDR3 protein: CASSKGTSDTYEQYF
V gene: TRBV4-2; J gene: TRBJ2-4; CDR3 protein: CASSHLLAGGPKNIQYF
V gene: TRBV5-5; J gene: TRBJ2-5; CDR3 protein: CASTGDAETQYF
V gene: TRBV2; J gene: TRBJ1-2; CDR3 protein: CASTIFRTEDYGYTF
V gene: TRBV11-3; J gene: TRBJ2-7; CDR3 protein: CASSSGTPYEQYF
V gene: TRBV5-6; J gene: TRBJ2-5; CDR3 protein: CASSLAAGAKTQYF
V gene: TRBV14; J gene: TRBJ2-2; CDR3 protein: CASSQEASLASGHGELFF
V gene: TRBV9; J gene: TRBJ1-2; CDR3 protein: CASSVGGDYGYTF
V gene: TRBV19; J gene: TRBJ2-2; CDR3 protein: CASRQGAAGELFF
V gene: TRBV7-7; J gene: TRBJ2-1; CDR3 protein: CASSPRLGREQFF
V gene: TRBV9; J gene: TRBJ2-3; CDR3 protein: CASSVAGRHTDTQYF
V gene: TRBV13; J gene: TRBJ2-1; CDR3 protein: CASSFGTGGNEQFF
V gene: TRBV6-6; J gene: TRBJ1-1; CDR3 protein: CASRRDRGRTEAFF
V gene: TRBV6-5; J gene: TRBJ2-1; CDR3 protein: CASSYGVEQFF
V gene: TRBV28; J gene: TRBJ2-1; CDR3 protein: CASTRTSGSNEQFF
V gene: TRBV6-6; J gene: TRBJ1-1; CDR3 protein: CASSYSTGAEAFF
V gene: TRBV19; J gene: TRBJ1-5; CDR3 protein: CASTIDSGAWSQPQHF
V gene: TRBV5-6; J gene: TRBJ2-7; CDR3 protein: CASSLQTYEQYF
V gene: TRBV10-2; J gene: TRBJ1-5; CDR3 protein: CASKVGGRFGNQPQHF
V gene: TRBV7-9; J gene: TRBJ2-5; CDR3 protein: CASSLGATGRETQYF
V gene: TRBV7-9; J gene: TRBJ2-1; CDR3 protein: CASSSLAVRGGNEQFF
V gene: TRBV6-6; J gene: TRBJ2-1; CDR3 protein: CASSYSYEQFF
V gene: TRBV11-2; J gene: TRBJ2-3; CDR3 protein: CASSLFSSGTDTQYF
V gene: TRBV29-1; J gene: TRBJ1-2; CDR3 protein: CSVVGGPLNGYTF
V gene: TRBV4-2; J gene: TRBJ2-3; CDR3 protein: CASSSDSGGTDTQYF
V gene: TRBV15; J gene: TRBJ1-1; CDR3 protein: CATRRKSSGTEAFF
V gene: TRBV6-6; J gene: TRBJ1-5; CDR3 protein: CASSLDRSYSNQPQHF
V gene: TRBV4-3; J gene: TRBJ2-7; CDR3 protein: CASSQDRQGRPYEQYF
V gene: TRBV5-1; J gene: TRBJ2-1; CDR3 protein: CASSYRLAGFSIINEQFF
V gene: TRBV19; J gene: TRBJ1-1; CDR3 protein: CASSIDGGSTEAFF
V gene: TRBV19; J gene: TRBJ2-3; CDR3 protein: CASSIYFTDTQYF